This T cell receptor beta chain was recovered during a study of ipilimumab plus nivolumab after autologous stem cell transplantation. Findings and caveats of the study: TCR repertoire, Treg phenotype and gut microbiota reportedly support more study of this approach.

The CDR3 has 17 residues. The trim removed 3 bases at V and 0 bases at J, leaving 7 bases unmatched. Germline loops: CDR1 SGHVS, CDR2 FNYEAQ. Comment on this clone: Its antigen is unknown.

Only in-frame clones appear in the TCRdb table, and some are missing; sequencing was by immunoSEQ multiplex PCR. The table shows approximately 80,000 clones, with approximately 86% occurring only once. The chain is built from TRBV7-6 and TRBJ2-3; TRBD2 aligns across 9 bases. The sequence came from a male donor with diffuse large B-cell lymphoma. This sample comprised PBMCs, obtained in a trial of ipilimumab plus nivolumab as post-transplant consolidation. The CDR3 is CASSLLAGGTSTDTQYF. The CDR3 region has the DNA TGTGCCAGCAGCTTGCTGGCGGGGGGGACTAGCACAGATACGCAGTATTTT. The complete variable domain, with remaining parts taken from reference TRBV7-6 and TRBJ2-3, reads GAGVSQSPRYKVTKRGQDVALRCDPISGHVSLYWYRQALGQGPEFLTYFNYEAQQDKSGLPNDRFSAERPEGSISTLTIQRTEQRDSAMYRCASSLLAGGTSTDTQYFGPGTRLTVL.